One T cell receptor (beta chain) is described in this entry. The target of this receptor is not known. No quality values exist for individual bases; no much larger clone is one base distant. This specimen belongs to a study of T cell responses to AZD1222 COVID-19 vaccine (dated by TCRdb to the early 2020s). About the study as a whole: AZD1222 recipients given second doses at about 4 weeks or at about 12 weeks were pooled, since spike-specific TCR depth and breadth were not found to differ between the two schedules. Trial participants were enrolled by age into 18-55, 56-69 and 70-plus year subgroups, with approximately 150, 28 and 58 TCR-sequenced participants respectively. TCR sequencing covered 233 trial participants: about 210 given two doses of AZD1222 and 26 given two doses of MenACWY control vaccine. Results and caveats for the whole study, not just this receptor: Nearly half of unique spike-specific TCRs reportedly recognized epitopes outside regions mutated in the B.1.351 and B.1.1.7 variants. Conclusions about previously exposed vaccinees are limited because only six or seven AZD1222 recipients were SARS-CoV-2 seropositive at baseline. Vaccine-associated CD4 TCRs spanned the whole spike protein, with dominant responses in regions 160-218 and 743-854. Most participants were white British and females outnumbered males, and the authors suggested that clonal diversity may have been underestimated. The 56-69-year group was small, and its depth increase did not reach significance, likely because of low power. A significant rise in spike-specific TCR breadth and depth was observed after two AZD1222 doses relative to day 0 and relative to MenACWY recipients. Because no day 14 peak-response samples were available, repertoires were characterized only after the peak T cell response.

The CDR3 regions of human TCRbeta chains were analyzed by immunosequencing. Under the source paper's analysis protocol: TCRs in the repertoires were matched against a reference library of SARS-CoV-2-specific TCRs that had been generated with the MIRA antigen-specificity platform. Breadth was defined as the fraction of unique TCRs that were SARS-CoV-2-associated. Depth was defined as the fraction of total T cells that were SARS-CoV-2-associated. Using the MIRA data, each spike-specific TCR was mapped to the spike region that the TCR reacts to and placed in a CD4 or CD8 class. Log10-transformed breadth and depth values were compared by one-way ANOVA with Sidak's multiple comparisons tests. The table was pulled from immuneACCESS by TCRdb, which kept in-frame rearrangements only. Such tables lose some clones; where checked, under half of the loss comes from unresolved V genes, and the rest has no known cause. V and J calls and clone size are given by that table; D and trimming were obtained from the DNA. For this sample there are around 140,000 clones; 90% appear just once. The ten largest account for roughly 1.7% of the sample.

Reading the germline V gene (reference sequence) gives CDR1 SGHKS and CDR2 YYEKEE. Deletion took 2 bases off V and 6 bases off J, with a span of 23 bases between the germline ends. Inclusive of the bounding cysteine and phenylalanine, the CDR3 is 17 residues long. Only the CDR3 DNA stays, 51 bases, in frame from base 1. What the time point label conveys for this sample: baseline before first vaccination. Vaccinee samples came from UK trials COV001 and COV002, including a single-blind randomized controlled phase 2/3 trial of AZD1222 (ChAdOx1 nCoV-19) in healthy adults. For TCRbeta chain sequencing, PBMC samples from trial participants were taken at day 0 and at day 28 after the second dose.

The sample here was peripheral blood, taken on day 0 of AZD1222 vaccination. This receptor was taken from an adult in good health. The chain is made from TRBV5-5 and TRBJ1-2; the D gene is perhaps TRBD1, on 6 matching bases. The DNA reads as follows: TGTGCCAGCAGCTTAAGAGCCGGGACACCCGTTCCCGATGGCTACACCTTC. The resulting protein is CASSLRAGTPVPDGYTF.